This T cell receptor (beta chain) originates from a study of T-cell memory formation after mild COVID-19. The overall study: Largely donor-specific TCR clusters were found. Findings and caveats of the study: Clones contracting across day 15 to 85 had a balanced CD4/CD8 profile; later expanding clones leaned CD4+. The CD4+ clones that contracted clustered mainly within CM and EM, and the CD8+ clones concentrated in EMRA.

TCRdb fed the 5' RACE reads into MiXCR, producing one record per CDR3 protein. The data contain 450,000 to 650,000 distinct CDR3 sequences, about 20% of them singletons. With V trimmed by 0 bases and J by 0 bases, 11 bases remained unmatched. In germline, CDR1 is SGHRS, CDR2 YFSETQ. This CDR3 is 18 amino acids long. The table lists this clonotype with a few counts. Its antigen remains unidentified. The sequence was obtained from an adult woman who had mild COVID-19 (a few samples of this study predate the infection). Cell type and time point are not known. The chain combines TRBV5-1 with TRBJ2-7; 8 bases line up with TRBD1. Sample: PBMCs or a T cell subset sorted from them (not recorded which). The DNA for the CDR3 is TGCGCCAGCAGCTTGGTTACAGGGGGTCCCCTGAGCTCCTACGAGCAGTACTTC. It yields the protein CASSLVTGGPLSSYEQYF.